These 28 T cell receptor beta chains were sequenced from one sample in a study of graft-versus-host responses after intestinal transplantation. No antigen has been identified for these receptors. Assay: immunoSEQ multiplex PCR; the TCRdb copy retains only in-frame clones and omits some. The table shows approximately 54,000 clones, with approximately 88% occurring only once. Sequencing was performed on unstimulated CD4+ T cells sorted from spleen or lymph node cells, taken before transplant. Receptors originate from a human donor who was the organ donor for an intestinal transplant.

The chain combines TRBV7-6 with TRBJ2-3, with no clear D. The CDR3 is made up of 12 amino acids. CDR1 is SGHVS, CDR2 FNYEAQ, per germline. Between the trimmed V and J ends, which lost 4 bases and 6 bases, there was a span of 8 bases. The CDR3 here is CASSYETDTQYF. DNA for the CDR3: TGTGCCAGCAGCTACGAGACGGATACGCAGTATTTT.

This rearrangement joins TRBV7-9 to TRBJ2-2, with D unclear. CDR1 and CDR2 (germline): SEHNR, FQNEAQ (reference sequence). V lost 5 bases to trimming and J lost 4 bases, with 5 bases between them. The CDR3 consists of 12 residues. CDR3 loop: CASSVSTGELFF. The CDR3 bases are TGTGCCAGCAGCGTCAGCACCGGGGAGCTGTTTTTT.

This clone has only one observation. The chain has TRBV12-2 and TRBJ2-2; TRBD2 is the table's D call, not checked against the DNA. TRBV12-2 is marked as a pseudogene. There are 16 residues in the CDR3. The CDR3 is CASRLGTSGNTGELFF. Here the CDR3 DNA reads TGTGCAAGTCGCTTAGGGACTAGCGGGAACACCGGGGAGCTGTTTTTT.

V usage is TRBV11-3 and J usage is TRBJ1-2; no definite D call. Looked up from germline, CDR1 is SGHNT and CDR2 is YENEEA. With 5 bases removed from V and 7 bases from J, the gap between germline ends came to 11 bases. This CDR3 has 12 residues. This CDR3 reads CASSPQDGGYTF. The CDR3 region has the DNA TGTGCCAGCAGCCCCCAAGATGGTGGCTACACCTTC.

The CDR3 DNA sequence: TGCGCCAGCAGCCAAGACTTGCCCGCCTCGCAGTTCTTC. This translates into CASSQDLPASQFF. The V gene is TRBV4-3, the J gene TRBJ2-1; D is unresolved. The CDR3 consists of 13 residues. CDR1 and CDR2 from the germline V gene are LGHNA and YSLEER. V gave up 0 bases and J gave up 12 bases, with 12 bases separating them.

V is TRBV7-2 and J is TRBJ1-1; weak D call: TRBD1 (6 bases). Trimming took 3 bases from V and 0 from J, leaving 11 bases between them. Germline CDR1 and CDR2: SGHTA and FQGNSA. This CDR3 spans 15 amino acids. CDR3 region: CASSFNRDLNTEAFF. Here the CDR3 DNA reads TGTGCCAGCAGCTTCAACAGGGATCTGAACACTGAAGCTTTCTTT.

The J gene is TRBJ2-5, the V gene TRBV2; D call uncertain. Trimming left V 4 bases short and J 5 bases short, with 2 bases between. Germline-derived CDR1 and CDR2 are SNHLY and FYNNEI. The CDR3 runs to 10 residues. The CDR3 is CASSGETQYF. For the CDR3, the DNA is TGTGCCAGCAGTGGTGAGACCCAGTACTTC.

The genes are TRBV7-6 and TRBJ2-2; 8 bases align to TRBD2. CDR3 length equals 14 residues. V shed 2 bases, J shed 4 bases, and the junction held 0 bases outside the gene matches. Germline V gene lookup returns CDR1 SGHVS and CDR2 FNYEAQ. Here the CDR3 DNA reads TGTGCCAGCAGCTTACTAGCGGGCACCGGGGAGCTGTTTTTT. This gives the protein CASSLLAGTGELFF.

Turning to this clone: This CDR3 is also generated by other DNA sequences in the sample. V usage is TRBV6-5 and J usage is TRBJ1-2, with D unclear. The germline V and J ends were trimmed by 2 bases and 2 bases, with 3 bases remaining between them. The CDR3 length is 12 residues. In germline, CDR1 is MNHEY, CDR2 SVGAGI. CDR3 coding DNA: TGTGCCAGCAGTTACAGAAACTATGGCTACACCTTC. Protein: CASSYRNYGYTF.

V and J are TRBV5-4 and TRBJ2-3, with unresolved D. The CDR3 length is 15 residues. CDR1 SGHNT and CDR2 YYREEE come from the germline V gene (reference sequence). Between the trimmed V and J ends, which lost 2 bases and 0 bases, there was a span of 10 bases. The CDR3 DNA reads TGTGCCAGCAGCTTCCCGGGTATAAGCACAGATACGCAGTATTTT. It yields the protein CASSFPGISTDTQYF. Combining the CDR3 with reference TRBV5-4 and TRBJ2-3 gives the whole variable domain ETGVTQSPTHLIKTRGQQVTLRCSSQSGHNTVSWYQQALGQGPQFIFQYYREEENGRGNFPPRFSGLQFPNYSSELNVNALELDDSALYLCASSFPGISTDTQYFGPGTRLTVL.

The genes are TRBV19 and TRBJ1-2; D may be TRBD1 (6 bases). This CDR3 has 14 amino acids. Germline V lookup: CDR1 LNHDA, CDR2 SQIVND (reference sequence). V dropped 4 bases and J dropped 5 bases, with 14 bases sitting between them. The CDR3 DNA is TGTGCCAGTAGTAGTCGGGGGCGCGGGTATGGCTACACCTTC. This translates into CASSSRGRGYGYTF.

The chain joins TRBV12-5 to TRBJ1-1; D gene unclear. The V end was cut by 6 bases, the J end by 7 bases, with 15 bases between. Germline-derived CDR1 and CDR2 are LGHNT and FRNRAP. The CDR3 length is 13 residues. Written as DNA, the CDR3 is TGTGCTAGTGGCTTTAGAGGTGACGGTGAAGCTTTCTTT. Its translation is CASGFRGDGEAFF.

The CDR3 nucleotides read TGTGCCAGCAGCTTGCCGGGGAATGAGCAGTTCTTC. This translates into CASSLPGNEQFF. This chain joins TRBV5-4 and TRBJ2-1, with a weak D call TRBD2 (5 bases). Germline CDR1 SGHNT, CDR2 YYREEE (reference sequence). With 1 base removed from V and 7 bases from J, the gap between germline ends came to 6 bases. CDR3 length equals 12 residues.

The rearrangement joins TRBV7-9 to TRBJ1-3; D remains unclear. The length of the CDR3 is 14 residues. In germline, CDR1 is SEHNR, CDR2 FQNEAQ (reference sequence). V lost 1 base and J lost 0, with 4 bases in between. The DNA for the CDR3 is TGTGCCAGCAGCTTAGTCAGCTCTGGAAACACCATATATTTT. Translation: CASSLVSSGNTIYF.

V is TRBV2 and J is TRBJ2-5, with 12 nucleotides matching TRBD2. Germline CDR1 and CDR2: SNHLY and FYNNEI. There are 16 residues in the CDR3. Trimming took 7 bases from V and 0 from J; bases not matched to a gene: 6. Here the CDR3 reads CASTPSSGGDQETQYF. CDR3 sequence (DNA): TGTGCCAGCACCCCTTCTAGCGGGGGGGACCAAGAGACCCAGTACTTC.

V usage is TRBV5-4 and J usage is TRBJ2-2; D might be TRBD2 (6 bases). The CDR3 sequence is 15 residues long. Trimming shortened V by 4 bases and J by 1 base, and 11 bases separated the two germline ends. Per germline, CDR1 SGHNT and CDR2 YYREEE (reference sequence). DNA of the CDR3: TGTGCCAGCAGCCCCGGAGGGCAGAACACCGGGGAGCTGTTTTTT. Its protein is CASSPGGQNTGELFF.

The chain is built from TRBV5-1 and TRBJ2-7; D is undetermined. This CDR3 is built from 12 residues. CDR1 is SGHRS and CDR2 is YFSETQ in the germline V gene. V lost 1 base, J lost 3 bases, and 5 bases lay in between. The CDR3 DNA is TGCGCCAGCAGCTTGCCCAACTACGAGCAGTACTTC. It yields the protein CASSLPNYEQYF.

The chain uses TRBV6-1 and TRBJ2-7; D is perhaps TRBD1 or TRBD2 (5 bases each). The length of the CDR3 is 13 residues. V gave up 5 bases and J gave up 4 bases, with 12 bases separating them. Germline-derived CDR1 and CDR2 are MNHNS and SASEGT. Here the CDR3 DNA reads TGTGCCAGCAGTTCTCAGGGACGGTACGAGCAGTACTTC. This encodes CASSSQGRYEQYF.

This chain connects TRBV10-2 to TRBJ1-1; a weak D match, TRBD1 (5 bases). The CDR3 consists of 14 residues. Deletions cut 8 bases from V and 0 bases from J, with 13 bases between. CDR1 is WSHSY and CDR2 is SAAADI in the germline V gene. The CDR3 here is CASREEGVNTEAFF. CDR3 coding DNA: TGCGCCAGCCGCGAGGAAGGGGTGAACACTGAAGCTTTCTTT.

This chain uses TRBV5-1 with TRBJ2-3; 9 positions match TRBD2. V lost 1 base and J lost 6; bases outside the gene matches: 15. The CDR3 totals 18 residues. From germline, CDR1 is SGHRS and CDR2 YFSETQ. The CDR3 DNA is TGCGCCAGCAGCTTGAGGGGCGGGAGGGCCCTCCTCTCGGATACGCAGTATTTT. It yields the protein CASSLRGGRALLSDTQYF.

This chain joins TRBV7-2 and TRBJ1-6; tentatively, D is TRBD1 (5 bases). This CDR3 is 14 amino acids long. Germline V gene lookup returns CDR1 SGHTA and CDR2 FQGNSA. Trimming removed 5 bases from V and 10 bases from J, with 15 bases in between. CDR3 sequence: CASSLYGGRSPLHF. CDR3 nucleotide sequence: TGTGCCAGCAGCCTTTATGGGGGTCGATCACCCCTCCACTTT.

V gene TRBV11-1 combines with J gene TRBJ2-1, with 9 bases matching TRBD2. Trimming removed 5 bases from V and 5 bases from J; junction bases left unmatched: 7. The CDR3 spans 15 residues. The germline CDR1 and CDR2 sequences are SGHAT and FQDESV (reference sequence). CDR3 in DNA: TGTGCCAGCAGCCACATAGCGGGAGTTCACAATGAGCAGTTCTTC. It is translated as CASSHIAGVHNEQFF.

The chain employs TRBV11-3 and TRBJ1-5; D perhaps matches TRBD1 (5 bases). The germline V and J ends were trimmed by 1 base and 6 bases, with 10 bases remaining between them. This CDR3 contains 14 residues. The germline CDR1 and CDR2 sequences are SGHNT and YENEEA. The CDR3 nucleotides read TGTGCCAGCAGCTTAGGGGAGAGGGGTCAGCCCCAGCATTTT. Residues: CASSLGERGQPQHF.

The genes are TRBV30 and TRBJ1-2, with D uncertain. The CDR3 is 10 residues long. From germline, CDR1 is GTSNPN and CDR2 SVGIG (reference sequence). V was pared by 3 bases and J by 8 bases, with 7 bases between. The chain's CDR3 is CAWSSSGYTF. The DNA of the CDR3 is TGTGCCTGGAGCTCCTCAGGCTACACCTTC.

The chain uses TRBV6-1 and TRBJ1-1, with 12 bases matching TRBD1. Germline lookup yields CDR1 MNHNS and CDR2 SASEGT. There are 14 residues in the CDR3. The V segment lost 5 bases and the J segment 10 bases; nucleotides outside the gene matches: 8. The DNA of the CDR3 is TGTGCCAGCAGTTCGGGACAGGGGGCCCTTAGAGCTTTCTTT. It is translated as CASSSGQGALRAFF.

Concerning this clone: Additional DNA sequences in this sample encode the identical CDR3. V usage is TRBV5-4 and J usage is TRBJ1-1; no clear D gene. Germline V gives CDR1 SGHNT, CDR2 YYREEE (reference sequence). The germline V and J ends were trimmed by 2 bases and 1 base, with 3 bases remaining between them. The CDR3 has 12 amino acids. CDR3 loop: CASSLQNTEAFF. CDR3 nucleotides: TGTGCCAGCAGCTTACAGAACACTGAAGCTTTCTTT.

The chain employs TRBV4-1 and TRBJ2-3; D not resolved. From germline, CDR1 is MGHRA and CDR2 YSYEKL. V shed 1 base and J shed 2 bases, with 10 bases lying between them. This CDR3 is 15 amino acids long. In DNA form, the CDR3 reads TGCGCCAGCAGCCAAGTTCAATTCACCACAGATACGCAGTATTTT. It specifies CASSQVQFTTDTQYF.

The rearrangement uses TRBV15 and TRBJ1-2, with D possibly TRBD1 on 6 matching bases. CDR3 length: 17 amino acids. Between the trimmed V and J ends, which lost 0 bases and 4 bases, there was a span of 18 bases. Germline V gene sequence: CDR1 LNHNV, CDR2 YYDKDF (reference sequence). The CDR3 nucleotides read TGTGCCACCAGCAGAGATTCGGGGGGCGCCGGGGTCTATGGCTACACCTTC. This encodes CATSRDSGGAGVYGYTF.